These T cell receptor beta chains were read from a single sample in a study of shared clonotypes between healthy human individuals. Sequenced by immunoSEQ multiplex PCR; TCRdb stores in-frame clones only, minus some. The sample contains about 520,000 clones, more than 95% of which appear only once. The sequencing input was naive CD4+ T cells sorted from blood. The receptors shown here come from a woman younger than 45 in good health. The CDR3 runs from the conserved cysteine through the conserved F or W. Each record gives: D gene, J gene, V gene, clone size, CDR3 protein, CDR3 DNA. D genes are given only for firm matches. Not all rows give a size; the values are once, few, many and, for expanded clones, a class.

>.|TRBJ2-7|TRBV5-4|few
CASSLGGYEQYF
TGTGCCAGCAGCTTGGGGGGCTACGAGCAGTACTTC
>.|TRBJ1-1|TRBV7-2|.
CASSLGRARDDTEAFF
TGTGCCAGCAGCTTAGGCCGAGCGCGGGATGACACTGAAGCTTTCTTT
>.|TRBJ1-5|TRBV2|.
CASSWQGSNQPQHF
TGTGCCAGCAGCTGGCAGGGGAGCAATCAGCCCCAGCATTTT
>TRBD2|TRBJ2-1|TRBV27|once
CASSLFRLAGGEREQFF
TGTGCCAGCAGTTTATTTCGACTAGCCGGGGGGGAACGAGAGCAGTTCTTC
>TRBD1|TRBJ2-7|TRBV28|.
CASSLTGESYEQYF
TGTGCCAGCAGTTTAACAGGGGAATCCTACGAGCAGTACTTC
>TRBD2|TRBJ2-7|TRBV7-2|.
CASSLTSGNPYEQYF
TGTGCCAGCAGCCTGACTAGCGGGAACCCCTACGAGCAGTACTTC
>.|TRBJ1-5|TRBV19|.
CASSTGVGNQPQHF
TGTGCCAGTAGTACAGGGGTTGGCAATCAGCCCCAGCATTTT
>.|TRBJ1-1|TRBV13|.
CASSPLIGGAGTEAFF
TGTGCCAGCAGCCCCTTAATTGGGGGCGCGGGCACTGAAGCTTTCTTT
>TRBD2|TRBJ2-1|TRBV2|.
CASRVAGVRYNEQFF
TGTGCCAGCAGAGTAGCGGGAGTAAGGTACAATGAGCAGTTCTTC
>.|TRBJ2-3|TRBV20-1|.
CSARGGDTQYF
TGCAGTGCTAGAGGGGGTGATACGCAGTATTTT
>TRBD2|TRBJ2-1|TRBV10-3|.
CAISLREFSNEQFF
TGTGCCATCAGTTTGCGGGAGTTCTCTAATGAGCAGTTCTTC
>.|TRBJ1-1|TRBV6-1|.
CASREGGTEAFF
TGTGCCAGCCGGGAAGGGGGCACTGAAGCTTTCTTT
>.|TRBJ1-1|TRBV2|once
CASTATEANTEAFF
TGTGCCAGCACCGCGACAGAAGCGAACACTGAAGCTTTCTTT
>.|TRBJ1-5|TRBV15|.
CATSLNPPGSNQPQHF
TGTGCCACCAGCCTGAATCCCCCAGGGAGCAATCAGCCCCAGCATTTT
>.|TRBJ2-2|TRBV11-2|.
CASSLASNTGELFF
TGTGCCAGCAGCTTAGCCAGCAACACCGGGGAGCTGTTTTTT
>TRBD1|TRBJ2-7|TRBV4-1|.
CASSQDFSGTGFYEQYF
TGCGCCAGCAGCCAAGATTTCTCGGGGACAGGATTCTACGAGCAGTACTTC
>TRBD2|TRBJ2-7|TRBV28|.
CASSVGALAGGYEQYF
TGTGCCAGCAGCGTTGGGGCCTTAGCGGGAGGCTACGAGCAGTACTTC
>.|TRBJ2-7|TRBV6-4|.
CASRVRGGHNDEQYF
TGTGCCAGCAGAGTTCGTGGGGGGCATAACGACGAGCAGTACTTC
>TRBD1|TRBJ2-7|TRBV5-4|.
CASSLSGQGAYEQYF
TGTGCCAGCAGCCTTTCGGGACAGGGGGCATACGAGCAGTACTTC
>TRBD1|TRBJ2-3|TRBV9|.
CASSVAGTGPADTQYF
TGTGCCAGCAGCGTAGCCGGGACAGGGCCGGCAGATACGCAGTATTTT
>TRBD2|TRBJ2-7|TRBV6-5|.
CASRTGTSGRDEQYF
TGTGCCAGCAGGACCGGGACTAGCGGGAGGGACGAGCAGTACTTC
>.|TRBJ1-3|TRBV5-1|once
CASSSGLQRTSGNTIYF
TGCGCCAGCAGCTCGGGACTTCAGAGGACCTCTGGAAACACCATATATTTT
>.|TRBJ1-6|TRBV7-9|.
CASSLATGPNSPLHF
TGTGCCAGCAGCTTAGCGACAGGTCCCAATTCACCCCTCCACTTT
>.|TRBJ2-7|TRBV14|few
CASSGPGYEQYF
TGTGCCAGTTCAGGGCCAGGCTACGAGCAGTACTTC
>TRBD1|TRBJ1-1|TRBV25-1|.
CASSGTGKTEAFF
TGTGCCAGCAGTGGGACAGGGAAGACTGAAGCTTTCTTT
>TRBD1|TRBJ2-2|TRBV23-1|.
CASGLHRDSDANTGELFF
TGCGCCAGCGGCCTCCACCGGGACAGTGACGCGAACACCGGGGAGCTGTTTTTT
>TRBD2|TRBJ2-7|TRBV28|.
CASIDRGSGGYEQYF
TGTGCCAGCATTGACCGGGGTAGCGGGGGGTACGAGCAGTACTTC
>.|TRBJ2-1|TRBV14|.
CASSQEGGWLAGYNEQFF
TGTGCCAGCAGCCAAGAGGGGGGCTGGTTAGCTGGTTACAATGAGCAGTTCTTC
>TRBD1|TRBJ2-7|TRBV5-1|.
CASSLAGTELEQYF
TGCGCCAGCAGCTTGGCCGGGACAGAGCTAGAGCAGTACTTC
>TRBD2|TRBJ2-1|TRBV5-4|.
CASSTLAGDSDEQFF
TGTGCCAGCAGTACACTAGCGGGAGATAGCGATGAGCAGTTCTTC
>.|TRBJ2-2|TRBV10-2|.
CASQGNTGELFF
TGCGCCAGCCAGGGGAACACCGGGGAGCTGTTTTTT
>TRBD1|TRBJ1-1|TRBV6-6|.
CASSYQGQTNTEAFF
TGTGCCAGCAGTTACCAGGGACAGACGAACACTGAAGCTTTCTTT
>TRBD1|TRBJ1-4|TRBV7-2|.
CASSPTGGSEKLFF
TGTGCCAGCAGCCCGACAGGGGGATCTGAAAAACTGTTTTTT
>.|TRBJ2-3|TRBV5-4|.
CASSPKLDPSDTQYF
TGTGCCAGCAGCCCGAAACTAGACCCTTCAGATACGCAGTATTTT
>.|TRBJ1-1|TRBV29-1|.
CSVEKGNTEAFF
TGCAGCGTTGAAAAGGGAAACACTGAAGCTTTCTTT
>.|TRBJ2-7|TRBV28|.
CASSGVTRTVSSYEQYF
TGTGCCAGCAGCGGTGTAACCCGGACAGTGAGCTCCTACGAGCAGTACTTC
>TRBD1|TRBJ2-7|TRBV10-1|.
CASSESRVWDRTREQYF
TGCGCCAGCAGTGAGTCGAGAGTGTGGGACAGGACACGCGAGCAGTACTTC
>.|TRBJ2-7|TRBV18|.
CASSPPVKIYEQYF
TGTGCCAGCTCACCACCGGTAAAGATCTACGAGCAGTACTTC
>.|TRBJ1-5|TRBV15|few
CATSSTRDQPQHF
TGTGCCACCAGCAGTACGCGGGATCAGCCCCAGCATTTT
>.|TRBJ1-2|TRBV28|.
CASSFGGGAGYGYTF
TGTGCCAGCAGTTTCGGGGGTGGGGCCGGCTATGGCTACACCTTC
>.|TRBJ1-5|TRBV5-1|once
CASSHEAPGNQPQHF
TGCGCCAGCAGCCACGAAGCCCCCGGGAATCAGCCCCAGCATTTT
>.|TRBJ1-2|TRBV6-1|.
CASSDRGWLYGYTF
TGTGCCAGCAGTGACAGGGGATGGCTCTATGGCTACACCTTC
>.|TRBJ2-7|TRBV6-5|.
CASSYYAVGYEQYF
TGTGCCAGCAGTTACTACGCGGTGGGCTACGAGCAGTACTTC
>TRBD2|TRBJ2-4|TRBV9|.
CASSEGASGSINIQYF
TGTGCCAGCAGCGAGGGGGCTAGCGGGAGCATCAACATTCAGTACTTC
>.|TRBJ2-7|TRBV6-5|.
CASRKAGEQYF
TGTGCCAGCAGGAAAGCAGGCGAGCAGTACTTC
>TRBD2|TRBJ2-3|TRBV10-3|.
CAISASSGSTDTQYF
TGTGCCATCAGTGCCTCTAGCGGGAGCACAGATACGCAGTATTTT
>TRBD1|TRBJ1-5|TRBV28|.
CASSLDRGPINSNQPQHF
TGTGCCAGCAGTTTGGACAGGGGTCCTATTAATAGCAATCAGCCCCAGCATTTT
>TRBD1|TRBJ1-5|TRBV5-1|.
CASSLARRTGEGKRAELTNQPQHF
TGCGCCAGCAGCCTGGCTCGGAGGACAGGGGAGGGCAAAAGGGCCGAACTGACGAATCAGCCCCAGCATTTT
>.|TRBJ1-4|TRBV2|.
CASNRDRPTNEKLFF
TGTGCCAGCAACAGAGACAGGCCTACTAATGAAAAACTGTTTTTT
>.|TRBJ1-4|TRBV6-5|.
CASSYRGGAEKLFF
TGTGCCAGCAGTTACCGAGGGGGGGCTGAAAAACTGTTTTTT
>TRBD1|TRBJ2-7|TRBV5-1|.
CASRIGQGYEQYF
TGCGCCAGCAGAATAGGACAGGGCTACGAGCAGTACTTC
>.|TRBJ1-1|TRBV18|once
CASSPGRMNTEAFF
TGTGCCAGCTCACCCGGACGGATGAACACTGAAGCTTTCTTT
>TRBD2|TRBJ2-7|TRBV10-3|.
CAIRTSDISYEQYF
TGTGCCATCAGAACTAGCGACATCTCCTACGAGCAGTACTTC
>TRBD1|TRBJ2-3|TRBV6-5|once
CAAYTSGTGKYF
TGTGCCGCCTACACTTCCGGGACAGGGAAGTATTTT
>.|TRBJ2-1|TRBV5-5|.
CASSFKDEQFF
TGTGCCAGCAGCTTCAAGGATGAGCAGTTCTTC
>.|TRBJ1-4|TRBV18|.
CASSPGQSNEKLFF
TGTGCCAGCTCACCAGGACAGTCTAATGAAAAACTGTTTTTT
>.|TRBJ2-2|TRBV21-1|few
CASSKGAPGSGELFF
TGTGCCAGCAGCAAAGGGGCCCCGGGGTCCGGGGAGCTGTTTTTT